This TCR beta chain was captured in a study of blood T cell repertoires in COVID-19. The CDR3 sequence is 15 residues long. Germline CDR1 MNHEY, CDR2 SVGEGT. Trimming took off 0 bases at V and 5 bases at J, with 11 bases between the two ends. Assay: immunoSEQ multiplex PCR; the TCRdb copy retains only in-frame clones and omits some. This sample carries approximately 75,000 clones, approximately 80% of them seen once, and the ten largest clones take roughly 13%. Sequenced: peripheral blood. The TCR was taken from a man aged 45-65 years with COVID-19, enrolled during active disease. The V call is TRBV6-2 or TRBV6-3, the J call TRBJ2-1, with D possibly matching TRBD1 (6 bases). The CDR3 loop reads CASSYSTGSNNEQFF. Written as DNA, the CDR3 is TGTGCCAGCAGTTACTCGACAGGATCAAACAATGAGCAGTTCTTC.